These T cell receptor beta chains were read from a single sample in a study of response to subunit inactivated influenza vaccine. One entry per CDR3 protein results from TCRdb running MiXCR on the RT-PCR reads. The sample consists of roughly 500,000 distinct CDR3 sequences, 20% to 25% of them appearing once. This sample also belongs to another study, concerning T cells expressing NK-cell markers.

This specimen was CD4+ T cells sorted from PBMCs, taken about 11 days after vaccination. The receptors were sampled from a man over 45 who received an inactivated influenza vaccine. The CDR3 runs from the conserved cysteine through the conserved F or W. D genes are given only for firm matches. Clone size is shown for a subset of rows, as once, few, many or a class of expanded clone.

J: TRBJ2-1; size: -; D: -; V: TRBV20-1; CDR3: CSARGAVRGGNEQFF; DNA: TGCAGTGCTAGGGGGGCCGTACGGGGAGGCAATGAGCAGTTCTTC
J: TRBJ2-5; size: -; D: TRBD2; V: TRBV28; CDR3: CASSPPRWRSSGRFQETQYF; DNA: TGTGCCAGCAGTCCCCCTCGGTGGAGGTCTAGCGGGAGGTTCCAAGAGACCCAGTACTTC
J: TRBJ2-2; size: -; D: -; V: TRBV3-1; CDR3: CASSQATGRGELFF; DNA: TGTGCCAGCAGCCAAGCAACAGGGAGAGGGGAGCTGTTTTTT
J: TRBJ2-6; size: -; D: -; V: TRBV29-1; CDR3: CSVRVGGSGANVLTF; DNA: TGCAGCGTACGAGTAGGAGGCTCTGGGGCCAACGTCCTGACTTTC
J: TRBJ1-1; size: -; D: -; V: TRBV4-1; CDR3: CASSQDFGTTEAFF; DNA: TGCGCCAGCAGCCAAGATTTTGGGACCACTGAAGCTTTCTTT
J: TRBJ2-3; size: -; D: -; V: TRBV29-1; CDR3: CSVDAGVGTDTQYF; DNA: TGCAGCGTTGATGCCGGAGTGGGCACAGATACGCAGTATTTT
J: TRBJ1-2; size: -; D: -; V: TRBV20-1; CDR3: CSAPSEGTNSPIRTF; DNA: TGCAGTGCTCCATCAGAAGGGACAAACAGCCCCATCAGGACCTTC
J: TRBJ2-1; size: -; D: TRBD2; V: TRBV7-2; CDR3: CASSSPSIAGVSDEQFF; DNA: TGTGCCAGCAGCTCCCCTTCGATAGCGGGGGTTTCGGATGAGCAGTTCTTC
J: TRBJ2-7; size: few; D: TRBD1; V: TRBV11-2; CDR3: CASSNRQGRSYEQYF; DNA: TGTGCCAGCAGCAACAGACAGGGGCGTTCCTACGAGCAGTACTTC
J: TRBJ2-1; size: -; D: TRBD2; V: TRBV11-3; CDR3: CASSSGGGRGPYNEQFF; DNA: TGTGCCAGCAGCTCCGGGGGCGGGAGGGGCCCCTACAATGAGCAGTTCTTC
J: TRBJ2-3; size: -; D: -; V: TRBV6-2/TRBV6-3; CDR3: CASKKGLDTQYF; DNA: TGTGCCAGCAAAAAGGGGTTGGATACGCAGTATTTT
J: TRBJ2-1; size: few; D: -; V: TRBV20-1; CDR3: CSARDTLFAGLNNEQFF; DNA: TGCAGTGCTAGAGACACTCTCTTCGCGGGACTTAACAATGAGCAGTTCTTC
J: TRBJ2-1; size: -; D: TRBD2; V: TRBV7-2; CDR3: CASSFVGGGSYNEQFF; DNA: TGTGCCAGCAGCTTTGTGGGCGGGGGCTCCTACAATGAGCAGTTCTTC
J: TRBJ2-5; size: few; D: TRBD1; V: TRBV15; CDR3: CATSNEGDRGGETQYF; DNA: TGTGCCACCAGCAACGAGGGAGACAGGGGGGGGGAGACCCAGTACTTC
J: TRBJ2-7; size: few; D: TRBD2; V: TRBV4-1; CDR3: CASSQFSLAGVSYEQYF; DNA: TGCGCCAGCAGCCAGTTCTCACTAGCGGGGGTCTCCTACGAGCAGTACTTC
J: TRBJ1-5; size: -; D: -; V: TRBV4-1; CDR3: CASSQVYGNQPQHF; DNA: TGCGCCAGCAGCCAAGTCTATGGCAATCAGCCCCAGCATTTT
J: TRBJ2-7; size: few; D: -; V: TRBV20-1; CDR3: CSGIGPFSSYEQYF; DNA: TGCAGTGGCATCGGCCCGTTCAGCTCCTACGAGCAGTACTTC
J: TRBJ1-4; size: -; D: -; V: TRBV7-9; CDR3: CASSSPGQTTNEKLFF; DNA: TGTGCCAGCAGCTCCCCAGGACAGACAACTAATGAAAAACTGTTTTTT
J: TRBJ2-5; size: few; D: -; V: TRBV9; CDR3: CASSVVAEGTQYF; DNA: TGTGCCAGCAGCGTAGTGGCCGAGGGGACCCAGTACTTC
J: TRBJ2-5; size: few; D: TRBD2; V: TRBV10-3; CDR3: CAISEPLAGGKTQYF; DNA: TGTGCCATCAGTGAGCCACTAGCGGGAGGCAAGACCCAGTACTTC
J: TRBJ2-3; size: -; D: TRBD1; V: TRBV10-3; CDR3: CAISGFLWDRDWDGTQYF; DNA: TGTGCCATCAGTGGCTTCCTCTGGGACAGGGATTGGGATGGTACGCAGTATTTT
J: TRBJ2-7; size: -; D: -; V: TRBV28; CDR3: CASSLGDKNNEQYF; DNA: TGTGCCAGCAGTTTAGGGGACAAGAATAACGAGCAGTACTTC
J: TRBJ1-2; size: few; D: TRBD1; V: TRBV5-1; CDR3: CASTGTGRAGYTF; DNA: TGCGCCAGTACTGGGACAGGGCGAGCTGGCTACACCTTC
J: TRBJ2-1; size: -; D: TRBD1; V: TRBV7-9; CDR3: CASSPRGQGHGNEQFF; DNA: TGTGCCAGCAGCCCTCGCGGACAGGGTCACGGCAATGAGCAGTTCTTC
J: TRBJ1-2; size: few; D: -; V: TRBV7-9; CDR3: CASSGSVGYGYTF; DNA: TGTGCCAGCTCTGGGTCCGTGGGCTATGGCTACACCTTC
J: TRBJ2-7; size: -; D: -; V: TRBV9; CDR3: CASSPTGITYEQYF; DNA: TGTGCCAGCAGCCCGACCGGCATCACCTACGAGCAGTACTTC
J: TRBJ2-7; size: -; D: -; V: TRBV4-2; CDR3: CASSQGGITSYEQYF; DNA: TGTGCCAGCAGCCAAGGCGGGATAACATCCTACGAGCAGTACTTC
J: TRBJ2-4; size: many; D: -; V: TRBV30; CDR3: CAWSVDRTALAKNIQYF; DNA: TGTGCCTGGAGTGTCGACCGGACAGCTCTAGCCAAAAACATTCAGTACTTC
J: TRBJ2-3; size: few; D: TRBD1; V: TRBV4-2; CDR3: CASSPRDRETDTQYF; DNA: TGTGCCAGCAGCCCCCGGGACAGGGAAACAGATACGCAGTATTTT
J: TRBJ2-2; size: many; D: -; V: TRBV20-1; CDR3: CSASSGAGELFF; DNA: TGCAGTGCTAGTTCTGGGGCCGGGGAGCTGTTTTTT
J: TRBJ1-1; size: -; D: -; V: TRBV6-5; CDR3: CASSYRTRLNTEAFF; DNA: TGTGCCAGCAGTTACCGGACAAGACTGAACACTGAAGCTTTCTTT
J: TRBJ2-7; size: -; D: -; V: TRBV6-2/TRBV6-3; CDR3: CASSRAGESYEQYF; DNA: TGTGCCAGCAGTCGGGCCGGGGAGTCCTACGAGCAGTACTTC
J: TRBJ2-3; size: few; D: TRBD2; V: TRBV7-9; CDR3: CASSFRRGGTDTQYF; DNA: TGTGCCAGCAGCTTTAGGCGGGGGGGCACAGATACGCAGTATTTT
J: TRBJ2-1; size: few; D: TRBD1; V: TRBV5-6; CDR3: CASSPDVTGGYNEQFF; DNA: TGTGCCAGCAGCCCCGATGTTACAGGGGGTTACAATGAGCAGTTCTTC
J: TRBJ2-1; size: -; D: TRBD2; V: TRBV5-1; CDR3: CASSPERGYNEQFF; DNA: TGCGCCAGCAGCCCGGAGCGGGGATACAATGAGCAGTTCTTC
J: TRBJ1-3; size: few; D: -; V: TRBV9; CDR3: CASSVATGGSGNTIYF; DNA: TGTGCCAGCAGCGTAGCTACGGGGGGATCTGGAAACACCATATATTTT
J: TRBJ2-3; size: -; D: -; V: TRBV6-1; CDR3: CASSPRLGSLADTQYF; DNA: TGTGCCAGCAGTCCCCGCCTCGGGTCTCTTGCAGATACGCAGTATTTT
J: TRBJ2-1; size: -; D: TRBD2; V: TRBV10-3; CDR3: CAISVAGGNNEQFF; DNA: TGTGCCATCAGTGTAGCGGGAGGTAACAATGAGCAGTTCTTC
J: TRBJ2-5; size: few; D: -; V: TRBV11-2; CDR3: CASSLVGTYGTQETQYF; DNA: TGTGCCAGCAGCTTAGTGGGGACCTACGGGACCCAAGAGACCCAGTACTTC
J: TRBJ1-5; size: -; D: -; V: TRBV20-1; CDR3: CSAIITSNQPQHF; DNA: TGCAGTGCTATCATCACCAGCAATCAGCCCCAGCATTTT
J: TRBJ2-5; size: -; D: TRBD1; V: TRBV25-1; CDR3: CASSGDRSNLPQETQYF; DNA: TGTGCCAGCAGTGGGGACAGGAGTAACCTCCCCCAAGAGACCCAGTACTTC
J: TRBJ2-3; size: -; D: -; V: TRBV5-1; CDR3: CASSLRGLDTQYF; DNA: TGCGCCAGCAGCTTGCGGGGCTTAGATACGCAGTATTTT
J: TRBJ1-2; size: -; D: -; V: TRBV5-4; CDR3: CASSLPGSNYGYTF; DNA: TGTGCCAGCAGCCTCCCAGGGTCTAACTATGGCTACACCTTC
J: TRBJ2-2; size: -; D: -; V: TRBV6-4; CDR3: CASSDWTNTGELFF; DNA: TGTGCCAGCAGTGACTGGACGAACACCGGGGAGCTGTTTTTT
J: TRBJ2-3; size: many; D: -; V: TRBV7-2; CDR3: CASSRSASTDTQYF; DNA: TGTGCCAGCAGTCGTAGCGCTAGCACAGATACGCAGTATTTT
J: TRBJ2-2; size: -; D: TRBD1; V: TRBV6-2/TRBV6-3; CDR3: CASRRQQGARSGELFF; DNA: TGTGCCAGCAGGCGTCAACAGGGGGCGCGCTCCGGGGAGCTGTTTTTT
J: TRBJ2-7; size: -; D: -; V: TRBV12-3/TRBV12-4; CDR3: CASSRRNRAYEQYF; DNA: TGTGCCAGCAGCCGCAGGAACAGGGCCTACGAGCAGTACTTC
J: TRBJ2-5; size: -; D: -; V: TRBV15; CDR3: CATSRGRRSIQETQYF; DNA: TGTGCCACCAGCAGAGGTCGGCGGTCGATCCAAGAGACCCAGTACTTC
J: TRBJ2-2; size: -; D: -; V: TRBV3-1; CDR3: CASSQDITRGELFF; DNA: TGTGCCAGCAGCCAAGATATAACGCGCGGGGAGCTGTTTTTT
J: TRBJ2-1; size: few; D: -; V: TRBV11-2; CDR3: CASSPRGGLNNEQFF; DNA: TGTGCCAGCAGCCCGAGAGGGGGGTTGAACAATGAGCAGTTCTTC
J: TRBJ2-1; size: once; D: TRBD1; V: TRBV19; CDR3: CASRKGDSEYNEQFF; DNA: TGTGCCAGTAGAAAGGGGGACAGCGAATACAATGAGCAGTTCTTC
J: TRBJ2-5; size: few; D: TRBD2; V: TRBV5-1; CDR3: CASSVLAGVVVETQYF; DNA: TGCGCCAGCAGCGTTTTAGCGGGAGTTGTGGTAGAGACCCAGTACTTC
J: TRBJ1-2; size: -; D: -; V: TRBV5-1; CDR3: CASSTGTFNYGYTF; DNA: TGCGCCAGCAGCACTGGGACCTTTAACTATGGCTACACCTTC